This T cell receptor (beta chain) stems from a study of CD8 T cells in ankylosing spondylitis. Points from the study as a whole: Reportedly, matched ankylosing spondylitis synovial fluid was significantly enriched for disease-linked clones.

The ends lost 6 bases at V and 7 bases at J; junction bases unmatched: 10. The CDR3 spans 14 residues. This clonotype turned up a few times. What it recognizes is unknown. It was by quantitative 5'-RACE with molecular barcodes that TCR beta libraries were made. TCRdb used MiXCR to reprocess the 5' RACE reads, holding one entry per CDR3 protein. The repertoire holds about 360,000 distinct CDR3 sequences, with more than 20% as singletons. This receptor was identified in a male donor with ankylosing spondylitis or in good health (not recorded which). The material sequenced was blood, either unsorted or a sorted T cell fraction (not recorded which). The chain links TRBV12-3 or TRBV12-4 to TRBJ2-3; 7 bases fit TRBD1. This CDR3 is CASRGQTLTHTQYF. The CDR3 DNA is TGTGCCAGCAGGGGACAGACTCTCACGCATACGCAGTATTTT.